This TCR beta chain was obtained from a study of vaccination and CD4 T cells after COVID-19. Overall study context: The convalescents comprised six males and four females, two of them Hispanic.

Only a few counts were recorded for this clonotype. The target antigen is unknown. The treatment: roughly ten-day PBMC culture with coronavirus spike peptide pools or control peptides (ViraFEST assay). The junction had 7 bases not matched to a gene; V was cut back by 3 bases and J by 4 bases. Per germline, CDR1 KGHSH and CDR2 LQKENI. This CDR3 is 17 amino acids long. The Oncomine TCR Beta short-read assay was what sequenced the DNA obtained from cultured CD4+ T cells. In this case, cultured CD4+ T cells provided the extracted genomic DNA. TCRdb used MiXCR to reprocess the PCR reads, holding one entry per CDR3 protein. The profile covers roughly 9,800 distinct CDR3 sequences, with around a quarter appearing a single time and around 24% taken by the ten largest.

The source was CD4+ T cells from blood, cultured in vitro, collected before SARS-CoV-2 vaccination. This sequence joins TRBV18 and TRBJ2-6; TRBD1 matches at 9 bases. The receptor was derived from a human donor who received a COVID-19 vaccine. CDR3 region: CASSPIYRGLGANVLTF. The CDR3 DNA reads TGTGCCAGCTCACCTATTTACAGGGGGCTAGGGGCCAACGTCCTGACTTTC.